Detailed here is one TCR beta chain. This entry is derived from a study of blood T cell repertoires in COVID-19. Study-level information: Italy, Spain and the United States were the sources of the convalescent and acute COVID-19 samples. PBMCs, B-cell-depleted T cells, or T cells provided the cDNA or gDNA that made up the material.

CDR1 is SGHNT, CDR2 YYREEE, per germline (reference sequence). The CDR3 extends over 15 amino acids. V lost 4 bases to trimming and J lost 8 bases; unmatched junction nucleotides: 9. Authors' data handling: The authors estimated nucleated cell counts from reference gene primer amplification. Method: immunoSEQ multiplex PCR; TCRdb's copy keeps in-frame clones and lacks some. Clonal size and the V and J genes are those of that table, whereas D and trimming came from the DNA. Here the sample spans about 190,000 clones, less than 90% being singletons. The sample comprised peripheral blood. This receptor was obtained from a man aged 30 to 39 with acute or convalescent COVID-19. V gene TRBV5-4 combines with J gene TRBJ1-6; TRBD1 matches at 7 bases. The DNA for the CDR3 is TGTGCCAGCAGCCAACAGACAGGGAGGTATTCACCCCTCCACTTT. Protein product: CASSQQTGRYSPLHF.